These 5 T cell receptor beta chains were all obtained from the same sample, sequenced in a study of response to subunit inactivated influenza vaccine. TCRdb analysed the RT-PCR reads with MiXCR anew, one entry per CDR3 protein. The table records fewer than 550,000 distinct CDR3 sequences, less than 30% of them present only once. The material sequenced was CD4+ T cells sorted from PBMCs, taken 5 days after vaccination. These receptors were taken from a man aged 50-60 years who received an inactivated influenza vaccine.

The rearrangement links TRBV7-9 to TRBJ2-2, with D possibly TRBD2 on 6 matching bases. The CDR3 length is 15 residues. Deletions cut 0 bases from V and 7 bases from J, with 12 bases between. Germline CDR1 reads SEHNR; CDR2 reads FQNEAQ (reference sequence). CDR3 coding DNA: TGTGCCAGCAGCTTAGCGCGACTAGTCGGCGGGGAGCTGTTTTTT. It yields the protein CASSLARLVGGELFF.

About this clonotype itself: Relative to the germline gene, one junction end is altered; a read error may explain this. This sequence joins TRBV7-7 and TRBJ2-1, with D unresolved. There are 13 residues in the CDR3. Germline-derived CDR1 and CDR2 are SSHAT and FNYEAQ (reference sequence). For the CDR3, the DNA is TGTGCTAGCAGCTTAGTACCCGCGGATGAGCAGTTCTTC. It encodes CASSLVPADEQFF.

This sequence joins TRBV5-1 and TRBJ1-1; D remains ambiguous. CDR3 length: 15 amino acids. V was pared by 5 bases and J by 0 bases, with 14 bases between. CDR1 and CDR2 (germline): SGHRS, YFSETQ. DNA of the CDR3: TGCGCCAGCAGACCCACCCCTTTAATGAACACTGAAGCTTTCTTT. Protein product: CASRPTPLMNTEAFF.

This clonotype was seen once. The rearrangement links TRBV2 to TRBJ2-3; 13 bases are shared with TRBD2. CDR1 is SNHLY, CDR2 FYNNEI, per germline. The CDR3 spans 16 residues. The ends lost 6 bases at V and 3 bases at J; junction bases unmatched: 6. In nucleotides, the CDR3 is TGTGCCAGCAGCCAACTAGCGGGAGGGCTAACAGATACGCAGTATTTT. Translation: CASSQLAGGLTDTQYF.

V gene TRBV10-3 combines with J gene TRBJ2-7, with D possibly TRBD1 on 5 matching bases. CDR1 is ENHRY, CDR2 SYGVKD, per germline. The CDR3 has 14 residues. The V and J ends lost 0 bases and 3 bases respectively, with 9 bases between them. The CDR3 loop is CAISESGLGYEQYF. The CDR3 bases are TGTGCCATCAGTGAGTCGGGGCTGGGCTACGAGCAGTACTTC.